The clone carrying this T cell receptor beta chain was seen at least ten times. Using its own MiXCR run on the 5' RACE reads, TCRdb lists one record per CDR3 protein. The sample records some 500,000 distinct CDR3 sequences, roughly 9.9% being singletons. The data are from a study of identical twins. The CDR3 extends over 16 amino acids. Germline V lookup: CDR1 MNHNS, CDR2 SASEGT. V was pared by 6 bases and J by 2 bases, with 18 bases between. This same sample was also taken into another study, of yellow fever vaccine responses in identical twins.

The rearrangement joins TRBV6-1 to TRBJ2-3; weak D call: TRBD1 (5 bases). This clonotype originated in a woman between 18 and 30 years old in good health. The sample was PBMCs. DNA for the CDR3: TGTGCCAGCAGGCAAGACAGTGAAAGAATCACAGATACGCAGTATTTT. As protein: CASRQDSERITDTQYF.